The 21 T cell receptor beta chains given below trace back to one sample, sequenced in a study of T cell repertoires in cytomegalovirus infection. TCRdb fed the reads into MiXCR, producing one record per CDR3 protein. In the table there are some 200,000 distinct CDR3 sequences, roughly a fifth of which are singletons. The sample was PBMCs. The receptors derive from a human donor in good health (CMV status not recorded). Some clones in this sample may be carry-over from other donors' samples.

This sequence joins TRBV19 and TRBJ2-2, with D possibly being TRBD1 (6 bases). CDR3 length equals 17 residues. V lost 5 bases to trimming and J lost 3 bases, with 19 bases between them. The germline V gene encodes CDR1 LNHDA and CDR2 SQIVND (reference sequence). This CDR3 reads CASSRPSGAEDTGELFF. The CDR3 region has the DNA TGTGCCAGTAGTCGGCCCTCAGGGGCGGAGGACACCGGGGAGCTGTTTTTT. The full variable domain, rest sourced from reference TRBV19 and TRBJ2-2, is DGGITQSPKYLFRKEGQNVTLSCEQNLNHDAMYWYRQDPGQGLRLIYYSQIVNDFQKGDIAEGYSVSREKKESFPLTVTSAQKNPTAFYLCASSRPSGAEDTGELFFGEGSRLTVL.

This clonotype came up a few times. V usage is TRBV24-1 and J usage is TRBJ2-1; 7 nucleotides match TRBD2. Germline values: CDR1 KGHDR, CDR2 SFDVKD. CDR3 length equals 16 residues. V lost 2 bases to trimming and J lost 1 base; unmatched junction nucleotides: 4. The CDR3 protein is CATSDSAGESYNEQFF. The CDR3 DNA reads as TGTGCCACCAGTGATTCTGCGGGAGAGTCCTACAATGAGCAGTTCTTC.

The rearrangement joins TRBV6-5 to TRBJ2-1, with D perhaps TRBD1 (6 bases). CDR1 and CDR2 (germline): MNHEY, SVGAGI. This CDR3 is 17 amino acids long. V lost 5 bases and J 2 bases, leaving 19 bases between the germline ends. CDR3 sequence: CASSPRQVSAAYNEQFF. The DNA for the CDR3 is TGTGCCAGCAGTCCGCGACAGGTCTCCGCAGCCTACAATGAGCAGTTCTTC.

The V gene is TRBV30, the J gene TRBJ2-3; possibly TRBD1 or TRBD2 for D (5 bases each). Trimming cost V 2 bases and J 11 bases, with 8 bases left between them. Per the germline V gene, CDR1 is GTSNPN and CDR2 is SVGIG (reference sequence). CDR3 length: 10 residues. The CDR3 loop reads CAWSRGVQYF. In DNA form, the CDR3 reads TGTGCCTGGAGTAGGGGAGTGCAGTATTTT. Drawing the rest from reference TRBV30 and TRBJ2-3, the complete variable domain is SQTIHQWPATLVQPVGSPLSLECTVEGTSNPNLYWYRQAAGRGLQLLFYSVGIGQISSEVPQNLSASRPQDRQFILSSKKLLLSDSGFYLCAWSRGVQYFGPGTRLTVL.

The CDR3 coding sequence is TGTGCCAGCAGCTTGGACGGGACAAGTGGTTCACCCCTCCACTTT. Protein: CASSLDGTSGSPLHF. V gene TRBV7-9 combines with J gene TRBJ1-6; a weak D match, TRBD1 (6 bases). The CDR3 sequence is 15 residues long. V shed 3 bases and J shed 9 bases, with 15 bases lying between them. Germline values: CDR1 SEHNR, CDR2 FQNEAQ (reference sequence).

As regards this clonotype: A much larger clone differs by one base, so this may be a read error. The chain combines TRBV7-2 with TRBJ2-1; TRBD2 matches at 9 bases. This CDR3 has 17 amino acids. The trim removed 2 bases at V and 4 bases at J, leaving 9 bases unmatched. The germline CDR1 and CDR2 sequences are SGHTA and FQGNSA. This chain's CDR3 is CASSLSRSGRSYNEQFF. As DNA, the CDR3 is TGTGCCAGCAGCTTATCGCGTAGCGGGAGATCGTACAATGAGCAGTTCTTC. Looking up the rest from reference TRBV7-2 and TRBJ2-1 gives the full variable domain: GAGVSQSPSNKVTEKGKDVELRCDPISGHTALYWYRQSLGQGLEFLIYFQGNSAPDKSGLPSDRFSAERTGGSVSTLTIQRTQQEDSAVYLCASSLSRSGRSYNEQFFGPGTRLTVL.

This clonotype was observed a handful of times. The J gene is TRBJ2-7, the V gene TRBV4-2; 7 bases line up with TRBD2. The length of the CDR3 is 16 residues. The ends lost 0 bases at V and 0 bases at J; junction bases unmatched: 5. Germline CDR1 LGHNA, CDR2 YNFKEQ. CDR3 sequence (DNA): TGTGCCAGCAGCCAAGATGCTAGCGGCAGCTCCTACGAGCAGTACTTC. Its translation is CASSQDASGSSYEQYF.

This chain joins TRBV19 and TRBJ1-2; D is unresolved. Germline CDR1 reads LNHDA; CDR2 reads SQIVND (reference sequence). V gave up 4 bases and J gave up 7 bases, with 16 bases separating them. There are 14 residues in the CDR3. The CDR3, as DNA: TGTGCCAGTAGTAACGGGATTGGTGGGGTTGGCTACACCTTC. Its translation is CASSNGIGGVGYTF.

This clonotype qualifies as medium-sized. The rearrangement uses TRBV4-2 and TRBJ2-1; D uncertain. The CDR3 consists of 14 residues. CDR1 LGHNA and CDR2 YNFKEQ come from the germline V gene. With 2 bases removed from V and 3 bases from J, the gap between germline ends came to 8 bases. The CDR3 sequence is CASSQKRDYNEQFF. The CDR3 DNA reads TGTGCCAGCAGCCAAAAAAGGGACTACAATGAGCAGTTCTTC.

In DNA, the CDR3 is TGCAGTGCCGCGGATACATTCTCCTACGAGCAGTACTTC. This codes for CSAADTFSYEQYF. V usage is TRBV20-1 and J usage is TRBJ2-7; D is unresolved. V was trimmed by 6 bases and J by 0 bases, leaving 12 bases between them. This CDR3 is built from 13 residues. Looked up from germline, CDR1 is DFQATT and CDR2 is SNEGSKA (reference sequence).

This clonotype was counted only a few times. V gene TRBV6-5 combines with J gene TRBJ2-5; tentative D call: TRBD1 (6 bases). V was cut by 0 bases and J by 5 bases, with 19 bases left in between. The CDR3 has 17 amino acids. Germline values: CDR1 MNHEY, CDR2 SVGAGI. CDR3 region: CASSYSIVDSAGETQYF. The CDR3 nucleotides are TGTGCCAGCAGTTACTCGATTGTGGACAGCGCAGGGGAGACCCAGTACTTC.

There are a few counts of this clonotype. The chain recombines TRBV6-1 with TRBJ2-1; D not resolved. Trimming removed 6 bases at V and 0 bases at J, with 12 bases between. The V gene's germline CDR1 is MNHNS and CDR2 SASEGT. The CDR3 runs 15 residues. CDR3 DNA sequence: TGTGCCAGCAGCATAGAGTTTAGCTCCTACAATGAGCAGTTCTTC. Translated: CASSIEFSSYNEQFF.

This clonotype has at least ten counts. The chain combines TRBV7-2 with TRBJ1-6, with TRBD1 matching 10 bases. The trim removed 11 bases at V and 10 bases at J, leaving 11 bases unmatched. The CDR3 is made up of 14 amino acids. Germline CDR1 is SGHTA and CDR2 is FQGNSA. In nucleotides, the CDR3 is TGTGCCGAGGGGGGGGACAGGGGATTGTCACCCCTCCACTTT. Amino acid sequence: CAEGGDRGLSPLHF. The whole variable domain, filled in from reference TRBV7-2 and TRBJ1-6, reads GAGVSQSPSNKVTEKGKDVELRCDPISGHTALYWYRQSLGQGLEFLIYFQGNSAPDKSGLPSDRFSAERTGGSVSTLTIQRTQQEDSAVYLCAEGGDRGLSPLHFGNGTRLTVT.

Written as DNA, the CDR3 is TGTGCCAGCAGGTGCGGGTTTAGTAGCACAGATACGCAGTATTTT. As protein: CASRCGFSSTDTQYF. The J gene is TRBJ2-3, the V gene TRBV6-6; maybe TRBD2 (5 bases). V gave up 6 bases and J gave up 0 bases, with 13 bases separating them. The CDR3 has 15 amino acids. CDR1 and CDR2 (germline): MNHNY, SVGAGI (reference sequence).

This clonotype has a count of ten or more. The chain has TRBV5-6 and TRBJ2-1, with D perhaps being TRBD1 or TRBD2 (5 bases each). The V and J ends lost 4 bases and 4 bases respectively, with 15 bases between them. The CDR3 spans 15 residues. Germline V lookup: CDR1 SGHDT, CDR2 YYEEEE. CDR3 in DNA: TGTGCCAGCAGCCCGGGGCAATTATGGTACAATGAGCAGTTCTTC. It is translated as CASSPGQLWYNEQFF.

The chain carries TRBV5-6 and TRBJ2-7; TRBD1 matches 7 bases. Germline CDR1 is SGHDT and CDR2 is YYEEEE. The V and J ends lost 0 bases and 4 bases, in that order; junction bases with no gene match: 4. This CDR3 comprises 14 residues. The CDR3 DNA reads TGTGCCAGCAGCTTGGTAGGGACAGCGTACGAGCAGTACTTC. Residues: CASSLVGTAYEQYF.

The sample holds one count of this clonotype. The genes are TRBV7-9 and TRBJ2-2; D not certain. Between the trimmed V and J ends, which lost 3 bases and 5 bases, there was a span of 19 bases. CDR1 and CDR2 (germline): SEHNR, FQNEAQ (reference sequence). CDR3 length: 17 amino acids. The CDR3 region has the DNA TGTGCCAGCAGCTTCACACCAGCTCTAGGATGGACCGGGGAGCTGTTTTTT. It translates to CASSFTPALGWTGELFF.

Many counts were recorded for this clonotype. The chain is built from TRBV7-8 and TRBJ1-1; maybe TRBD1 (5 bases). Trimming cost V 1 base and J 8 bases, with 20 bases left between them. CDR3 length equals 16 residues. CDR1 and CDR2 from the germline V gene are SGHVS and FQNEAQ. The CDR3 sequence is CASSLVDVGASSEAFF. The CDR3 DNA sequence: TGTGCCAGCAGCTTAGTGGATGTTGGGGCATCCTCAGAAGCTTTCTTT.

This clonotype was detected ten times or more. This chain links TRBV25-1 with TRBJ1-1; D is ambiguous. Between the trimmed V and J ends, which lost 5 bases and 2 bases, there was a span of 6 bases. CDR1 and CDR2 (germline): MGHDK, SYGVNS. CDR3 length: 12 residues. For the CDR3, the DNA is TGTGCCAGCAGTAAAGTTAACACTGAAGCTTTCTTT. Encoded protein: CASSKVNTEAFF. Full variable domain (outside the CDR3, taken from reference TRBV25-1 and TRBJ1-1): EADIYQTPRYLVIGTGKKITLECSQTMGHDKMYWYQQDPGMELHLIHYSYGVNSTEKGDLSSESTVSRIRTEHFPLTLESARPSHTSQYLCASSKVNTEAFFGQGTRLTVV.

The rearrangement links TRBV10-2 to TRBJ1-6; the D is unclear. The CDR3 has 14 residues. The V end lost 3 bases, the J end lost 9 bases, and 12 bases lay between the germline ends. Germline-derived CDR1 and CDR2 are WSHSY and SAAADI. The CDR3, as DNA: TGCGCCAGCAGTGAACGGGGAAACGGTTCACCCCTCCACTTT. Protein: CASSERGNGSPLHF.

This clonotype was observed a few times. The V gene is TRBV20-1, the J gene TRBJ2-1; 9 bases align to TRBD2. Per germline, CDR1 DFQATT and CDR2 SNEGSKA (reference sequence). The CDR3 is made up of 15 amino acids. V was clipped by 3 bases and J by 5 bases; unmatched bases: 8. The CDR3 is CSARGIAGVHNEQFF. The CDR3 region has the DNA TGCAGTGCTAGGGGGATAGCGGGAGTTCACAATGAGCAGTTCTTC.